This record covers a single T cell receptor beta chain. Authors' methods: The assay estimated nucleated cells by amplifying reference gene primers. Profiling relied on immunoSEQ multiplex PCR, and the TCRdb table lists in-frame clones only, not all of them. The V and J calls and the clone size are those of that table, but D and trimming were determined from the DNA. The table records around 140,000 clones, roughly 76% of them present only once. In germline, CDR1 is SEHNR, CDR2 FQNEAQ (reference sequence). The CDR3 runs to 13 residues. J was trimmed by 7 bases and V by 2 bases; bases with no gene match: 0. The data belong to a study of blood T cell repertoires in COVID-19. The wider study: The samples span acute and convalescent COVID-19 from the United States, Italy and Spain. From T cells, B-cell-depleted T cells, or PBMCs came the material, which was cDNA or gDNA.

This clonotype originated in a woman in her fifties or sixties with active or convalescent COVID-19. The J gene is TRBJ1-4, the V gene TRBV7-9, with TRBD1 matching 8 bases. Sequenced input: peripheral blood. The CDR3 DNA is TGTGCCAGCAGCTTAACAGGGGGTGAAAAACTGTTTTTT. Its protein is CASSLTGGEKLFF.